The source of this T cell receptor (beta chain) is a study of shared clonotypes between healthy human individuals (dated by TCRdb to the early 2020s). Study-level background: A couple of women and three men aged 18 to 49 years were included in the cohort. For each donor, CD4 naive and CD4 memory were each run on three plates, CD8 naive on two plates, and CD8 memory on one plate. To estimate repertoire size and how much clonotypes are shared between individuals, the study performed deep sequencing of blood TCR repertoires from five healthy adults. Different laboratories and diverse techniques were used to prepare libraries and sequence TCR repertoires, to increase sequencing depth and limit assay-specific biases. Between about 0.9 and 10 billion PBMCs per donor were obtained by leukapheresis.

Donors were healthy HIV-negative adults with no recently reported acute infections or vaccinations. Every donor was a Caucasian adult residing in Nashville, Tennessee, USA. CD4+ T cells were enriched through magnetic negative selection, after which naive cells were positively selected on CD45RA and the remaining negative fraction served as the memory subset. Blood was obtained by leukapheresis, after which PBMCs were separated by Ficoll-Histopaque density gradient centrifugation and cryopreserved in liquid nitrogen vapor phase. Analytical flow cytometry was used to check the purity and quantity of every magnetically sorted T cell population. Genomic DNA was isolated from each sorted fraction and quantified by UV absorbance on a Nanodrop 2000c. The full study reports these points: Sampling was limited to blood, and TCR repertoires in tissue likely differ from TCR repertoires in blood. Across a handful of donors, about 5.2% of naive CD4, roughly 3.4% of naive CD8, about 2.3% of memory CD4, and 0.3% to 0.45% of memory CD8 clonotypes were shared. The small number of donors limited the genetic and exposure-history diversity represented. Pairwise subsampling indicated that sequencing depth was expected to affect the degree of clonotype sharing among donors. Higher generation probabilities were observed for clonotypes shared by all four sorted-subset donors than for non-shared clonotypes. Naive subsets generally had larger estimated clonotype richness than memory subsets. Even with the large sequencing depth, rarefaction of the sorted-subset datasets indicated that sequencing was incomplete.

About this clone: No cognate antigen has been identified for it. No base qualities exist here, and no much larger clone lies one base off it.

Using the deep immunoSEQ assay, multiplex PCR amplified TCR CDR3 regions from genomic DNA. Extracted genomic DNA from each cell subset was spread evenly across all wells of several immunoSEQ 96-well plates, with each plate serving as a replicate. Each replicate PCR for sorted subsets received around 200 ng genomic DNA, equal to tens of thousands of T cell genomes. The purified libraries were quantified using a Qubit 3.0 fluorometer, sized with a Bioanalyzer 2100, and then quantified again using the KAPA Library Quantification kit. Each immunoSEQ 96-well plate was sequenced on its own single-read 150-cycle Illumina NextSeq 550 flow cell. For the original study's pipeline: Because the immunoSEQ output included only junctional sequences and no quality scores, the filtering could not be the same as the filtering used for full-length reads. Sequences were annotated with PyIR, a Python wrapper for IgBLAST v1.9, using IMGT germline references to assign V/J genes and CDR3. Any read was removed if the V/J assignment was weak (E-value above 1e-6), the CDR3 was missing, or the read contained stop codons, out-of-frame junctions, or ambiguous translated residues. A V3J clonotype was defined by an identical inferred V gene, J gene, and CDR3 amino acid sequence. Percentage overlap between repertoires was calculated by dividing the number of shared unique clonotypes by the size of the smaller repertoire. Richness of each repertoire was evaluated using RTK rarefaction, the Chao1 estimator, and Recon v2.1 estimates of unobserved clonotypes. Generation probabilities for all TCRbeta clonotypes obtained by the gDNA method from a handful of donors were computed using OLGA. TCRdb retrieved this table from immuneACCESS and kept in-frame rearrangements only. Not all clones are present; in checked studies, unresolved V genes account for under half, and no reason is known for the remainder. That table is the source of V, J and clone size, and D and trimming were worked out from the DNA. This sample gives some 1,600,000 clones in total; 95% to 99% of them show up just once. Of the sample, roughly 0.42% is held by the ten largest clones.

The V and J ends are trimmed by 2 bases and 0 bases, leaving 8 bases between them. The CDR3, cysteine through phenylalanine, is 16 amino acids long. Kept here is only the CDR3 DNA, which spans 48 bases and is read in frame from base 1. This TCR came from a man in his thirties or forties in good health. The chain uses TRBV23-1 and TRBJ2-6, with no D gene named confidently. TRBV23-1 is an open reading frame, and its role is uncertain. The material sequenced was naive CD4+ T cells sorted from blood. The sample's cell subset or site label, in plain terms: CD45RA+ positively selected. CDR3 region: CASSQRSGSGANVLTF. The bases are TGCGCCAGCAGTCAACGGTCAGGCTCTGGGGCCAACGTCCTGACTTTC.